This T cell receptor (beta chain) was documented in a study of T cell responses to AZD1222 COVID-19 vaccine. Findings and caveats of the study: Vaccine-associated CD4 TCRs ranged over spike, dominating at 160-218 and 743-854. It should be noted that donors were predominantly white British and more often female, and clonal diversity was possibly underestimated.

Measured with immunoSEQ multiplex PCR; TCRdb has only the in-frame clones, and not every one. The top ten clones hold less than 4% of a sample with 87,000 or so clones, approximately 91% of them seen once. This CDR3 spans 16 amino acids. V gave up 0 bases and J gave up 5 bases, with 14 bases separating them. Germline CDR1 is LGHDT and CDR2 is YNNKEL (reference sequence). Notes on this clone: Antigen specificity is unknown.

This receptor was identified in an adult in good health. The sample here was peripheral blood, taken on day 0 of AZD1222 vaccination. The chain joins TRBV3-1 (or the pseudogene TRBV3-2) to TRBJ2-1, with a tentative D call TRBD2 (6 bases). The CDR3 region has the DNA TGTGCCAGCAGCCAAGAAAACCGGGACTGGAACAATGAGCAGTTCTTC. This gives the protein CASSQENRDWNNEQFF.